This TCR beta chain was sequenced in a study of Ad26.COV2.S vaccination and SARS-CoV-2 variants. Study results and limitations: Spike-specific TCR breadth in vaccine recipients exceeded that seen in placebo recipients.

Of note for this clone: Its antigen is unidentified.

The method was immunoSEQ multiplex PCR; TCRdb's version includes in-frame clones alone and lacks a portion of them. This sample carries around 370,000 clones, about 85% of them seen once, and the ten largest clones take around 3%. Treatment noted: about 20 received Ad26.COV2.S at low or high dose, single or two shots; roughly 5 received placebo; per-sample allocation not given. Sampling took place 63 days after the first vaccine or placebo injection. Trimming took 5 bases from V and 4 from J; bases not matched to a gene: 6. Germline CDR1 is SGHKS and CDR2 is YYEKEE (reference sequence). The CDR3 is 15 residues long.

The chain carries TRBV5-5 and TRBJ2-3, with 11 bases identical to TRBD2. This clonotype was sampled from a person between 18 and 60 years old who received the Ad26.COV2.S COVID-19 vaccine or a placebo. The sample here was peripheral blood, taken in a trial of Ad26.COV2.S vaccine versus placebo. CDR3 sequence: CASSSPGLAADTQYF. CDR3 nucleotide sequence: TGTGCCAGCAGTTCACCGGGACTAGCGGCAGATACGCAGTATTTT.